The following is a TCR beta chain sequence with its context. As originally analysed: Reference gene primer amplification yielded estimated nucleated cell counts. Only in-frame clones appear in the TCRdb table, and some are missing; sequencing was by immunoSEQ multiplex PCR. The DNA was the basis for D and trimming; V, J and clone size are from that table. The sample holds more than 250,000 clones, 80% to 90% seen once. The entry originates in a study of blood T cell repertoires in COVID-19. Participants were placed into cohorts based on the clinical history they reported. Recovered participants had two consecutive negative NP/OP PCR tests, healthcare professional clearance, or symptom resolution. Per germline, CDR1 SGHKS and CDR2 YYEKEE (reference sequence). CDR3 size: 13 residues. With 1 base removed from V and 1 base from J, the gap between germline ends came to 5 bases.

V gene TRBV5-5 combines with J gene TRBJ1-2; the D is unclear. This TCR came from a man aged 25 to 40 who had recovered from COVID-19. The specimen sequenced was PBMCs or T cells enriched from blood (not recorded which). This CDR3 is CASSLILNYGYTF. The CDR3, as DNA: TGTGCCAGCAGCTTGATACTTAACTATGGCTACACCTTC.